The rows below give T cell receptor beta chains drawn from one sample of a study of T cells in localized non-small cell lung cancer. TCRdb's copy holds only in-frame clones and misses some; the assay was immunoSEQ multiplex PCR. The data contain tens of thousands of clones, roughly 89% of them singletons. Sequencing used peripheral blood, obtained before any cancer treatment. The source of these receptors is a man aged 40 to 70 with stage I squamous cell lung carcinoma. Each CDR3 is given with its conserved first and last residue. D genes are given only for firm matches. The listing skips clone size in some rows; elsewhere it reads once, few, many or a size class.

clone size: -; J gene: TRBJ1-2; V gene: TRBV4-3; D gene: TRBD1; CDR3 protein: CASSQDSRGLVGYTF; CDR3 DNA: TGCGCCAGCAGCCAAGATTCCAGGGGGCTCGTAGGCTACACCTTC
clone size: -; J gene: TRBJ2-3; V gene: TRBV7-3; D gene: -; CDR3 protein: CASSSRARGPTDTQYF; CDR3 DNA: TGTGCCAGCAGCTCCCGGGCTAGAGGCCCCACAGATACGCAGTATTTT
clone size: -; J gene: TRBJ2-3; V gene: TRBV5-1; D gene: -; CDR3 protein: CASSLGQGRTDTQYF; CDR3 DNA: TGCGCCAGCAGCTTGGGGCAGGGCCGGACAGATACGCAGTATTTT
clone size: -; J gene: TRBJ1-6; V gene: TRBV5-1; D gene: -; CDR3 protein: CASRANGQAPLHF; CDR3 DNA: TGCGCCAGCAGAGCGAACGGCCAGGCACCCCTCCACTTT
clone size: -; J gene: TRBJ1-1; V gene: TRBV29-1; D gene: -; CDR3 protein: CSAQQGNTEAFF; CDR3 DNA: TGCAGCGCCCAACAGGGAAACACTGAAGCTTTCTTT
clone size: -; J gene: TRBJ1-2; V gene: TRBV5-8; D gene: TRBD1; CDR3 protein: CASSLTGAFLGYTF; CDR3 DNA: TGTGCCAGCAGCTTGACAGGGGCCTTTCTGGGCTACACCTTC
clone size: -; J gene: TRBJ2-1; V gene: TRBV9; D gene: -; CDR3 protein: CASSARPTSYNEQFF; CDR3 DNA: TGTGCCAGCAGCGCGCGACCAACTTCTTACAATGAGCAGTTCTTC
clone size: once; J gene: TRBJ1-2; V gene: TRBV29-1; D gene: TRBD1; CDR3 protein: CSVEDRGPNYGYTF; CDR3 DNA: TGCAGCGTGGAGGATAGGGGGCCCAACTATGGCTACACCTTC
clone size: -; J gene: TRBJ2-4; V gene: TRBV5-1; D gene: -; CDR3 protein: CASSLVGEAKNIQYF; CDR3 DNA: TGCGCCAGCAGCTTGGTAGGGGAGGCCAAAAACATTCAGTACTTC
clone size: once; J gene: TRBJ1-5; V gene: TRBV4-1; D gene: -; CDR3 protein: CASSQVSDKGRQPQHF; CDR3 DNA: TGCGCCAGCAGCCAAGTGTCCGATAAGGGACGTCAGCCCCAGCATTTT
clone size: -; J gene: TRBJ1-6; V gene: TRBV27; D gene: -; CDR3 protein: CASSLRRVGDSPLHF; CDR3 DNA: TGTGCCAGCAGTTTAAGAAGGGTAGGGGATTCACCCCTCCACTTT
clone size: -; J gene: TRBJ2-5; V gene: TRBV29-1; D gene: -; CDR3 protein: CSAGRFQETQYF; CDR3 DNA: TGCAGCGCCGGGCGGTTCCAAGAGACCCAGTACTTC
clone size: once; J gene: TRBJ1-1; V gene: TRBV5-1; D gene: -; CDR3 protein: CASSQENGGRGAFF; CDR3 DNA: TGCGCCAGCAGCCAAGAAAATGGCGGCCGGGGAGCTTTCTTT
clone size: -; J gene: TRBJ1-2; V gene: TRBV7-9; D gene: -; CDR3 protein: CASTHTDYGYTF; CDR3 DNA: TGTGCCAGCACCCACACAGACTATGGCTACACCTTC
clone size: -; J gene: TRBJ1-6; V gene: TRBV5-6; D gene: -; CDR3 protein: CASSLVRANLDNSPLHF; CDR3 DNA: TGTGCCAGCAGCTTGGTTAGAGCGAACCTAGATAATTCACCCCTCCACTTT
clone size: -; J gene: TRBJ1-1; V gene: TRBV19; D gene: -; CDR3 protein: CASNKGTVGLAEAFF; CDR3 DNA: TGTGCCAGTAACAAAGGGACGGTGGGTTTGGCTGAAGCTTTCTTT
clone size: -; J gene: TRBJ2-3; V gene: TRBV27; D gene: TRBD2; CDR3 protein: CASSWGLRGGVTDTQYF; CDR3 DNA: TGTGCCAGCAGCTGGGGCTTGCGGGGGGGCGTCACAGATACGCAGTATTTT
clone size: -; J gene: TRBJ1-4; V gene: TRBV13; D gene: -; CDR3 protein: CASGSGSGPKKLFF; CDR3 DNA: TGTGCCAGCGGTTCGGGCAGTGGACCGAAAAAACTGTTTTTT
clone size: few; J gene: TRBJ1-5; V gene: TRBV19; D gene: TRBD1; CDR3 protein: CASSSRTGVNQPQHF; CDR3 DNA: TGTGCCAGTAGTAGCAGGACAGGGGTCAATCAGCCCCAGCATTTT
clone size: -; J gene: TRBJ2-1; V gene: TRBV7-9; D gene: TRBD2; CDR3 protein: CASSLGQTSGGYNEQFF; CDR3 DNA: TGTGCCAGCAGCTTAGGACAAACTAGCGGGGGGTACAATGAGCAGTTCTTC
clone size: once; J gene: TRBJ2-1; V gene: TRBV14; D gene: TRBD2; CDR3 protein: CASSRPTLAGGHEQFF; CDR3 DNA: TGTGCCAGCAGTCGCCCGACCCTAGCGGGGGGACATGAGCAGTTCTTC
clone size: -; J gene: TRBJ2-3; V gene: TRBV5-4; D gene: -; CDR3 protein: CASSSNINFRTDTQYF; CDR3 DNA: TGTGCCAGCAGCTCAAATATAAATTTTCGCACAGATACGCAGTATTTT
clone size: once; J gene: TRBJ2-3; V gene: TRBV14; D gene: -; CDR3 protein: CASSQRDTQYF; CDR3 DNA: TGTGCCAGCAGCCAGAGAGATACGCAGTATTTT
clone size: -; J gene: TRBJ1-5; V gene: TRBV2; D gene: -; CDR3 protein: CASREGGHQPQHF; CDR3 DNA: TGTGCCAGCCGTGAGGGAGGCCATCAGCCCCAGCATTTT
clone size: -; J gene: TRBJ1-1; V gene: TRBV4-3; D gene: TRBD1; CDR3 protein: CASSQRQGARTEAFF; CDR3 DNA: TGCGCCAGCAGCCAACGACAGGGGGCAAGGACTGAAGCTTTCTTT
clone size: -; J gene: TRBJ1-1; V gene: TRBV5-6; D gene: -; CDR3 protein: CASSLKMNTEAFF; CDR3 DNA: TGTGCCAGCAGCTTAAAAATGAACACTGAAGCTTTCTTT
clone size: -; J gene: TRBJ1-2; V gene: TRBV5-1; D gene: TRBD1; CDR3 protein: CASMGQVYGYTF; CDR3 DNA: TGCGCCAGCATGGGACAGGTCTATGGCTACACCTTC
clone size: -; J gene: TRBJ2-7; V gene: TRBV6-5; D gene: -; CDR3 protein: CASRVQGRHEQYF; CDR3 DNA: TGTGCCAGCCGAGTGCAGGGCCGTCACGAGCAGTACTTC
clone size: -; J gene: TRBJ2-2; V gene: TRBV9; D gene: -; CDR3 protein: CASSVVQRTGELFF; CDR3 DNA: TGTGCCAGCAGCGTAGTCCAACGCACCGGGGAGCTGTTTTTT
clone size: once; J gene: TRBJ1-2; V gene: TRBV13; D gene: -; CDR3 protein: CASSLRRQANGYTF; CDR3 DNA: TGTGCCAGCAGTTTAAGGCGACAGGCCAATGGCTACACCTTC
clone size: -; J gene: TRBJ1-1; V gene: TRBV6-1; D gene: -; CDR3 protein: CAGGGRNTEAFF; CDR3 DNA: TGTGCCGGGGGGGGGAGGAACACTGAAGCTTTCTTT
clone size: -; J gene: TRBJ2-1; V gene: TRBV15; D gene: -; CDR3 protein: CATSRNRAEQFF; CDR3 DNA: TGTGCCACCAGCAGAAACAGGGCAGAGCAGTTCTTC
clone size: -; J gene: TRBJ2-3; V gene: TRBV7-9; D gene: TRBD2; CDR3 protein: CASNLAGSWADTQYF; CDR3 DNA: TGTGCCAGCAACTTAGCGGGATCATGGGCAGATACGCAGTATTTT
clone size: -; J gene: TRBJ2-3; V gene: TRBV7-2; D gene: -; CDR3 protein: CASSSLFAGALGDTQYF; CDR3 DNA: TGTGCCAGCAGCTCCCTTTTTGCAGGGGCATTAGGAGATACGCAGTATTTT
clone size: -; J gene: TRBJ2-1; V gene: TRBV4-1; D gene: -; CDR3 protein: CASTPRVGVYNEQFF; CDR3 DNA: TGCGCCAGCACCCCTCGGGTAGGGGTCTACAATGAGCAGTTCTTC
clone size: -; J gene: TRBJ2-1; V gene: TRBV12-5; D gene: -; CDR3 protein: CASGLGDRYNEQFF; CDR3 DNA: TGTGCTAGTGGTTTGGGAGACAGGTACAATGAGCAGTTCTTC
clone size: -; J gene: TRBJ2-7; V gene: TRBV9; D gene: TRBD2; CDR3 protein: CASSTSVGGAYEQYF; CDR3 DNA: TGTGCCAGCAGCACCTCCGTGGGGGGGGCCTACGAGCAGTACTTC
clone size: once; J gene: TRBJ1-5; V gene: TRBV29-1; D gene: TRBD1; CDR3 protein: CSVAQGQGRGQPQHF; CDR3 DNA: TGCAGCGTTGCGCAGGGACAGGGAAGAGGTCAGCCCCAGCATTTT
clone size: -; J gene: TRBJ2-3; V gene: TRBV7-2; D gene: TRBD1; CDR3 protein: CASSQTGDFTDTQYF; CDR3 DNA: TGTGCCAGCAGCCAAACAGGGGATTTCACAGATACGCAGTATTTT
clone size: -; J gene: TRBJ1-2; V gene: TRBV28; D gene: TRBD1; CDR3 protein: CASSLWGRGLDGYTF; CDR3 DNA: TGTGCCAGCAGTTTATGGGGCAGGGGGCTAGATGGCTACACCTTC